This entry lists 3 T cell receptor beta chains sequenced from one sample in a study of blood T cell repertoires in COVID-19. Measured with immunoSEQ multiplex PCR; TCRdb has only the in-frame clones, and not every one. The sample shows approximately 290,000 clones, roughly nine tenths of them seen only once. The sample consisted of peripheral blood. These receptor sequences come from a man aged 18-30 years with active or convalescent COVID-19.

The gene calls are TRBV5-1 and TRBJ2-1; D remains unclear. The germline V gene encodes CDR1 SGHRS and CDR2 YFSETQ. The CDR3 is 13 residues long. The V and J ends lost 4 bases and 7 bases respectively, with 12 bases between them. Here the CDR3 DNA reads TGCGCCAGCAGCCCCCCTCCCCAGAATGAGCAGTTCTTC. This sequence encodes CASSPPPQNEQFF. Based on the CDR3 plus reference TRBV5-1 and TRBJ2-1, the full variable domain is KAGVTQTPRYLIKTRGQQVTLSCSPISGHRSVSWYQQTPGQGLQFLFEYFSETQRNKGNFPGRFSGRQFSNSRSEMNVSTLELGDSALYLCASSPPPQNEQFFGPGTRLTVL.

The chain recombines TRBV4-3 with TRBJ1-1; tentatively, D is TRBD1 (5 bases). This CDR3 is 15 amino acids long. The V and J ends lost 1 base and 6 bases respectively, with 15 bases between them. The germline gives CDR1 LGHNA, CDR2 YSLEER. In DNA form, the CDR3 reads TGCGCCAGCAGCCAAGCCTCCAGGGCGAAGGCTGAAGCTTTCTTT. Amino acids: CASSQASRAKAEAFF.

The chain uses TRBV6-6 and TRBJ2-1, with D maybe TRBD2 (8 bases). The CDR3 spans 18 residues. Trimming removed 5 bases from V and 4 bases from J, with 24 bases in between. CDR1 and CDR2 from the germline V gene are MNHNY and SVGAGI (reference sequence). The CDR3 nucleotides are TGTGCCAGCAGTCAACGGGGGGGCCTACAGGGGAAATACAATGAGCAGTTCTTC. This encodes CASSQRGGLQGKYNEQFF.